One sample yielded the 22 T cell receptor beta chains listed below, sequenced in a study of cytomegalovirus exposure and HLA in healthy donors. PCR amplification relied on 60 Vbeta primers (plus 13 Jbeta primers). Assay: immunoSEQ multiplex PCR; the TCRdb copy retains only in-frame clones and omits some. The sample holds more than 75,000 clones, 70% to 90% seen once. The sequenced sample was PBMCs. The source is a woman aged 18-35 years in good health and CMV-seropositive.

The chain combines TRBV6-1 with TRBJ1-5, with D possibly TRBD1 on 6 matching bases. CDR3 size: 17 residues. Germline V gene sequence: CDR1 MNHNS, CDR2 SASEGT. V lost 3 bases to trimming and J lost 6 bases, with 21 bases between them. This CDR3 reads CASSDWGGEIWGQPQHF. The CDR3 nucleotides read TGTGCCAGCAGTGACTGGGGGGGCGAGATTTGGGGTCAGCCCCAGCATTTT.

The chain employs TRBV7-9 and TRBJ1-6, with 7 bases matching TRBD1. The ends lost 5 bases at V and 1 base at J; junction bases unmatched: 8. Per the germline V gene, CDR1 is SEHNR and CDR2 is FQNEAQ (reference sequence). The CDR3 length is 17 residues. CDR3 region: CASSPNQGQSYNSPLHF. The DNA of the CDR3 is TGTGCCAGCAGCCCAAACCAGGGACAGTCCTATAATTCACCCCTCCACTTT.

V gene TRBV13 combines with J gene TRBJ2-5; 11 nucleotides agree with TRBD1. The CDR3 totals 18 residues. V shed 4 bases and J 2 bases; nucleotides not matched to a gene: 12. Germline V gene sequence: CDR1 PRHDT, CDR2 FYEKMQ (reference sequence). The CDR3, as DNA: TGTGCCAGCAGCTCTAGCTCTCTTCGGGACAGGGGGCAAGAGACCCAGTACTTC. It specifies CASSSSSLRDRGQETQYF.

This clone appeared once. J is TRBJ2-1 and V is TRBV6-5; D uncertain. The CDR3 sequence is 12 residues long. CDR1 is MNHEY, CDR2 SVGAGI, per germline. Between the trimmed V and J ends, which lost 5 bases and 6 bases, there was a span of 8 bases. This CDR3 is CASSPRFNEQFF. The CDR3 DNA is TGTGCCAGCAGTCCGAGGTTCAATGAGCAGTTCTTC.

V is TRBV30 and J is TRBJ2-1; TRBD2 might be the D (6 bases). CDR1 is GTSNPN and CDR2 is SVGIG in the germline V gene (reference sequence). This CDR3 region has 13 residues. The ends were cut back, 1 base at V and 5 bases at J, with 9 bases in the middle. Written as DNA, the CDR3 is TGTGCCTGGAGTGCCGGGAGCGACAATGAGCAGTTCTTC. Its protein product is CAWSAGSDNEQFF. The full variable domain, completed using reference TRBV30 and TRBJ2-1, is SQTIHQWPATLVQPVGSPLSLECTVEGTSNPNLYWYRQAAGRGLQLLFYSVGIGQISSEVPQNLSASRPQDRQFILSSKKLLLSDSGFYLCAWSAGSDNEQFFGPGTRLTVL.

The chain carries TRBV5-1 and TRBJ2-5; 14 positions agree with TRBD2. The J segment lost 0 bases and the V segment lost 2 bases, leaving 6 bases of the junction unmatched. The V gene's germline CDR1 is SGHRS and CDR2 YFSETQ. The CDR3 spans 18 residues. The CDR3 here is CASSFLPGLAGDQETQYF. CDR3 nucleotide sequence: TGCGCCAGCAGCTTCCTACCGGGACTAGCGGGGGACCAAGAGACCCAGTACTTC.

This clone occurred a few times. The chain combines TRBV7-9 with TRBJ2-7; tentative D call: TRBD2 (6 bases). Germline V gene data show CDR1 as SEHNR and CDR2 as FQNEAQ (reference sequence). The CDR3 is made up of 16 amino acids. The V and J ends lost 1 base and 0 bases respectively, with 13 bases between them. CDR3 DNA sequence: TGTGCCAGCAGCTTAGGGGTAGCGGAAAGCTCCTACGAGCAGTACTTC. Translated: CASSLGVAESSYEQYF. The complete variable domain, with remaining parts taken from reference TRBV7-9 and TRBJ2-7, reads DTGVSQNPRHKITKRGQNVTFRCDPISEHNRLYWYRQTLGQGPEFLTYFQNEAQLEKSRLLSDRFSAERPKGSFSTLEIQRTEQGDSAMYLCASSLGVAESSYEQYFGPGTRLTVT.

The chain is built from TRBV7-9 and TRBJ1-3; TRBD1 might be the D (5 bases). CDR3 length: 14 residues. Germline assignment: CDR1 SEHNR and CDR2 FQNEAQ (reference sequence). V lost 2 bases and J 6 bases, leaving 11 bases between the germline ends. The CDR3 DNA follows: TGTGCCAGCAGCTTAACCAGGGAACAAAACACCATATATTTT. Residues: CASSLTREQNTIYF.

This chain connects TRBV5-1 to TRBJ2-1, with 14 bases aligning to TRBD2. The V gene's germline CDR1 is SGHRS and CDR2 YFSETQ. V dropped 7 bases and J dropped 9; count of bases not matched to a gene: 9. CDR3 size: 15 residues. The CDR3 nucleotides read TGCGCCAGCGGCTCTGGACTAGCGGGGGGCGGTGAGCAGTTCTTC. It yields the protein CASGSGLAGGGEQFF. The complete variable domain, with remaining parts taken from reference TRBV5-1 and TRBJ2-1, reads KAGVTQTPRYLIKTRGQQVTLSCSPISGHRSVSWYQQTPGQGLQFLFEYFSETQRNKGNFPGRFSGRQFSNSRSEMNVSTLELGDSALYLCASGSGLAGGGEQFFGPGTRLTVL.

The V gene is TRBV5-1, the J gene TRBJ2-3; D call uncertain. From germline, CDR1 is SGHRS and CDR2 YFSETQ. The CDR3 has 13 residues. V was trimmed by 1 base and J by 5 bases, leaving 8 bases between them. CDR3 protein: CASSLTVQDTQYF. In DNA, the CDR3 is TGCGCCAGCAGCTTGACAGTTCAAGATACGCAGTATTTT. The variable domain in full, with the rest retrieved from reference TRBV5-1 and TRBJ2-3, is KAGVTQTPRYLIKTRGQQVTLSCSPISGHRSVSWYQQTPGQGLQFLFEYFSETQRNKGNFPGRFSGRQFSNSRSEMNVSTLELGDSALYLCASSLTVQDTQYFGPGTRLTVL.

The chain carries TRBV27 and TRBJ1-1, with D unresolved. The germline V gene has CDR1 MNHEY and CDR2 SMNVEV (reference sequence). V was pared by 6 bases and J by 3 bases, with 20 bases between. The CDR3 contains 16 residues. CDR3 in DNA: TGTGCCAGCAGGATGGGCAGCCTATCTCCGGACACTGAAGCTTTCTTT. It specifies CASRMGSLSPDTEAFF.

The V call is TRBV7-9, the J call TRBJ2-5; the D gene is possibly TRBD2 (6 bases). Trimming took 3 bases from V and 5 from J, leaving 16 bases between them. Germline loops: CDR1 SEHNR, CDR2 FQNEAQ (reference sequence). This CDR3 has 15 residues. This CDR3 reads CASSLTVGGSETQYF. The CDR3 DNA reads TGTGCCAGCAGCTTGACCGTCGGGGGAAGCGAGACCCAGTACTTC.

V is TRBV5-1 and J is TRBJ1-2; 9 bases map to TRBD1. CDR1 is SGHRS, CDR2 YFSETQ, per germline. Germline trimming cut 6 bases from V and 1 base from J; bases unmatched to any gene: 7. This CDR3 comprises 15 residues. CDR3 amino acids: CASTGQGISNYGYTF. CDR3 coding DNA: TGCGCCAGCACGGGACAGGGTATAAGTAACTATGGCTACACCTTC. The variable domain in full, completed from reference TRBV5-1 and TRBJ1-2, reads KAGVTQTPRYLIKTRGQQVTLSCSPISGHRSVSWYQQTPGQGLQFLFEYFSETQRNKGNFPGRFSGRQFSNSRSEMNVSTLELGDSALYLCASTGQGISNYGYTFGSGTRLTVV.

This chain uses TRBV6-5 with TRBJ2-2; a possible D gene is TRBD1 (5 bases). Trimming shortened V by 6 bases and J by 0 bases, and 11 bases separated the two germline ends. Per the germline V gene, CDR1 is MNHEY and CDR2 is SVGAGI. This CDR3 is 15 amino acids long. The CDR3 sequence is CASRIGVTNTGELFF. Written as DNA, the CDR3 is TGTGCCAGCAGAATAGGGGTTACGAACACCGGGGAGCTGTTTTTT.

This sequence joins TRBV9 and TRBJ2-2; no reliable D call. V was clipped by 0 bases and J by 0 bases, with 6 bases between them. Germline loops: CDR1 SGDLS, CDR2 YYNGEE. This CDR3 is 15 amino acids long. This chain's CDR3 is CASSVVPANTGELFF. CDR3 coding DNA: TGTGCCAGCAGCGTAGTGCCAGCGAACACCGGGGAGCTGTTTTTT.

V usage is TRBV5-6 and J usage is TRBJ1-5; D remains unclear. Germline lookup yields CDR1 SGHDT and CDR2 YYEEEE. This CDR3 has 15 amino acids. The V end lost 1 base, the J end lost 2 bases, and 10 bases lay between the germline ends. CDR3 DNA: TGTGCCAGCAGCTTGACCATGTCGGGCAATCAGCCCCAGCATTTT. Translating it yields CASSLTMSGNQPQHF.

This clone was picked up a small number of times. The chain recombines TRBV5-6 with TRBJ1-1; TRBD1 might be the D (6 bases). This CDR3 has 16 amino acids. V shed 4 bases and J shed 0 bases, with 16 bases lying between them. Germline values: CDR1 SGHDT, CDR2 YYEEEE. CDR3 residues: CASSARRGHMNTEAFF. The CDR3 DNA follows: TGTGCCAGCAGCGCACGCAGGGGCCATATGAACACTGAAGCTTTCTTT.

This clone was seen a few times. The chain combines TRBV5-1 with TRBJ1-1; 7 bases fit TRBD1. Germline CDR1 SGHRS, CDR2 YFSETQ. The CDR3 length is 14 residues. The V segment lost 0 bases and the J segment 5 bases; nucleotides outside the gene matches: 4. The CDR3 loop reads CASSLGQGRTEAFF. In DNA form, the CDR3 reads TGCGCCAGCAGCTTGGGACAGGGTCGGACTGAAGCTTTCTTT. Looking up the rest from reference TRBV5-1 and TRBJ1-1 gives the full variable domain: KAGVTQTPRYLIKTRGQQVTLSCSPISGHRSVSWYQQTPGQGLQFLFEYFSETQRNKGNFPGRFSGRQFSNSRSEMNVSTLELGDSALYLCASSLGQGRTEAFFGQGTRLTVV.

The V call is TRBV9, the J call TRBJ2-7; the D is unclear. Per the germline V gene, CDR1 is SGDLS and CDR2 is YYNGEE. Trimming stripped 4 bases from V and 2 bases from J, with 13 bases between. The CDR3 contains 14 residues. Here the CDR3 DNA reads TGTGCCAGCAGCCCCCCTGACTCTGCCTACGAGCAGTACTTC. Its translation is CASSPPDSAYEQYF.

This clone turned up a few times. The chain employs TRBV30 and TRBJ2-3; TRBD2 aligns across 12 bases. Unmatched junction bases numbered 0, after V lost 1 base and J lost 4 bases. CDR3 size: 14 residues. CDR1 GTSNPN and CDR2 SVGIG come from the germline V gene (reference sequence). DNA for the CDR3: TGTGCCTGGAGTGGACTAGCGGGAGCAGATACGCAGTATTTT. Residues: CAWSGLAGADTQYF.

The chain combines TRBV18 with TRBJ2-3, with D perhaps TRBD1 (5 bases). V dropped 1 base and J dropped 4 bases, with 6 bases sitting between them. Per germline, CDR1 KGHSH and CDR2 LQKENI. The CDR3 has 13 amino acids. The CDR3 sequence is CASSPRGPDTQYF. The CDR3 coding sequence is TGTGCCAGCTCACCACGGGGCCCAGATACGCAGTATTTT.

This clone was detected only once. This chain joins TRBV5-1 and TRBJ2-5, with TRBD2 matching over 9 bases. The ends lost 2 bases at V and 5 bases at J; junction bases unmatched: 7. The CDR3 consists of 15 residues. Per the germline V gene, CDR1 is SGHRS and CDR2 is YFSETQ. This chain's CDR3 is CASSFSAGGLETQYF. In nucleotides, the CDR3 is TGCGCCAGCAGCTTTTCAGCGGGGGGTTTGGAGACCCAGTACTTC.